Following are 8 T cell receptor beta chains from one sample sequenced in a study of T cell repertoires in cytomegalovirus infection. TCRdb processed the reads anew with MiXCR; each CDR3 protein has one entry. The repertoire consists of 69,000 or so distinct CDR3 sequences, with about 30% occurring once and the leading ten covering 45% to 75%. Their antigen targets remain unknown. The starting material was CD8+ T cells from cultured PBMCs, obtained from culture after CMV antigen stimulation. These receptors all stem from a human donor in good health (CMV status not recorded). Some clones in this sample may be carry-over from other donors' samples.

The rearrangement joins TRBV5-5 to TRBJ1-1; 9 bases agree with TRBD1. There are 14 residues in the CDR3. Trimming removed 4 bases from V and 4 bases from J; junction bases left unmatched: 5. CDR1 SGHKS and CDR2 YYEKEE come from the germline V gene (reference sequence). CDR3 amino acids: CASSTGQGGTEAFF. For the CDR3, the DNA is TGTGCCAGCAGCACGGGACAGGGTGGCACTGAAGCTTTCTTT.

This clonotype was detected many times. The V call is TRBV7-9, the J call TRBJ1-2; no reliable D call. CDR1 SEHNR and CDR2 FQNEAQ come from the germline V gene (reference sequence). This CDR3 comprises 14 residues. V was pared by 0 bases and J by 4 bases, with 9 bases between. The CDR3 region is CASSLAGFGYGYTF. The DNA for the CDR3 is TGTGCCAGCAGCTTAGCCGGGTTTGGCTATGGCTACACCTTC.

The chain is built from TRBV4-3 and TRBJ2-1; TRBD1 matches 8 bases. Germline V CDR1 and CDR2: LGHNA, YSLEER. The V and J ends lost 0 bases and 3 bases, in that order; junction bases with no gene match: 4. CDR3 length equals 16 residues. The CDR3 loop is CASSQEPGGDYNEQFF. The CDR3 DNA sequence: TGCGCCAGCAGCCAAGAACCAGGGGGCGACTACAATGAGCAGTTCTTC.

This clonotype was counted only a few times. The chain uses TRBV2 and TRBJ2-2, with TRBD2 as a possible D gene (7 bases). The CDR3 runs to 17 residues. The V and J ends lost 8 bases and 3 bases respectively, with 22 bases between them. Germline values: CDR1 SNHLY, CDR2 FYNNEI. The CDR3 DNA sequence: TGTGCCAGCTCCTACTGGGAGGGGGGCGGTGACACCGGGGAGCTGTTTTTT. It yields the protein CASSYWEGGGDTGELFF. Drawing the rest from reference TRBV2 and TRBJ2-2, the complete variable domain is EPEVTQTPSHQVTQMGQEVILRCVPISNHLYFYWYRQILGQKVEFLVSFYNNEISEKSEIFDDQFSVERPDGSNFTLKIRSTKLEDSAMYFCASSYWEGGGDTGELFFGEGSRLTVL.

The chain links TRBV27 to TRBJ1-2; TRBD1 is a possible D gene (6 bases). The CDR3 has 15 residues. Germline lookup yields CDR1 MNHEY and CDR2 SMNVEV (reference sequence). V shed 6 bases and J shed 1 base, with 15 bases lying between them. The DNA of the CDR3 is TGTGCCAGCAGCCCTACAGGGAGCATTAACTATGGCTACACCTTC. It specifies CASSPTGSINYGYTF.

V usage is TRBV20-1 and J usage is TRBJ2-7, with a tentative D call TRBD1 (5 bases). From germline, CDR1 is DFQATT and CDR2 SNEGSKA (reference sequence). The CDR3 sequence is 16 residues long. The V and J ends lost 3 bases and 0 bases respectively, with 18 bases between them. DNA of the CDR3: TGCAGTGCTAGGGCAAAACAGGCAACCCACTCCTACGAGCAGTACTTC. Translated: CSARAKQATHSYEQYF.

The chain employs TRBV30 and TRBJ2-3, with a tentative D call TRBD2 (5 bases). This CDR3 region has 13 residues. V lost 0 bases, J lost 4 bases, and 8 bases lay in between. Germline CDR1 and CDR2: GTSNPN and SVGIG (reference sequence). CDR3 nucleotide sequence: TGTGCCTGGAGTGTTTCCGGGGCAGATACGCAGTATTTT. Amino acids: CAWSVSGADTQYF.

The chain combines TRBV5-4 with TRBJ1-1, with D unresolved. CDR1 is SGHNT and CDR2 is YYREEE in the germline V gene (reference sequence). V lost 8 bases and J lost 4, with 9 bases in between. This CDR3 comprises 11 residues. The CDR3 nucleotides read TGTGCCAGTACCTTGGGCACTGAAGCTTTCTTT. It translates to CASTLGTEAFF.